The entry below gives a single TCR beta chain sequence along with its context. Antigen: not known. MiXCR, run by TCRdb on the 5' RACE reads, gives a single entry per CDR3 protein. The table has a few hundred thousand distinct CDR3 sequences, roughly 4% seen once; the top ten hold around 19%. This sample is part of a study of T cells after yellow fever vaccination. As for the study in general: Fractions with few cells were prepared using SMART-Seq v4 Ultra Low Input. Study-level results: Boosting was followed by the reappearance of most primary-vaccination clones (roughly 95% CD4, around 86% CD8). The CD4 and CD8 compartments had a small share of their clonotypes in common.

Germline V CDR1 and CDR2: MRHNA, SNTAGT. This CDR3 has 13 residues. The germline V and J ends were trimmed by 3 bases and 6 bases, with 10 bases remaining between them. The TCR originated in a man between 18 and 29 years old who received the YFV17D yellow fever vaccine. The sample in question was PBMCs, obtained 15 days after the yellow fever booster vaccination. This chain links TRBV6-4 with TRBJ2-3; D uncertain. The CDR3 sequence is CASSEGLGDTQYF. The CDR3 DNA sequence: TGTGCCAGCAGTGAAGGCTTGGGGGATACGCAGTATTTT.